A single T cell receptor (beta chain) is shown here with its context. Its antigen is not identified. This sample is part of a study of chemoradiotherapy in HPV16-positive cancers. The germline V gene encodes CDR1 MDHEN and CDR2 SYDVKM. The CDR3 loop spans 18 amino acids. Trimming removed 7 bases at V and 1 base at J, with 26 bases between. Overall study results and limits: Only a couple of HPV16-positive patients supplied the functional HPV-specificity definition. Candidate HPV-specific clones and E7-related TCR motifs grew in tumor during treatment. For HPV16-positive patients, expanding HPV-responsive T cells associated with longer recurrence-free survival.

Samples were taken several times over chemoradiotherapy. The protocol was immunoSEQ multiplex PCR, while the TCRdb copy is restricted to in-frame clones and leaves out a portion. The table has 30,000 or so clones, more than 70% seen once. The receptor's source is a human donor with HPV-associated anogenital cancer. The chain couples TRBV28 to TRBJ2-7; D might be TRBD1 (6 bases). The sequenced sample was blood, obtained from a patient who underwent chemoradiotherapy. CDR3 in amino acids: CASMTFTDLGDNSYEQYF. For the CDR3, the DNA is TGTGCCAGCATGACTTTTACCGACTTGGGGGACAATTCCTACGAGCAGTACTTC.